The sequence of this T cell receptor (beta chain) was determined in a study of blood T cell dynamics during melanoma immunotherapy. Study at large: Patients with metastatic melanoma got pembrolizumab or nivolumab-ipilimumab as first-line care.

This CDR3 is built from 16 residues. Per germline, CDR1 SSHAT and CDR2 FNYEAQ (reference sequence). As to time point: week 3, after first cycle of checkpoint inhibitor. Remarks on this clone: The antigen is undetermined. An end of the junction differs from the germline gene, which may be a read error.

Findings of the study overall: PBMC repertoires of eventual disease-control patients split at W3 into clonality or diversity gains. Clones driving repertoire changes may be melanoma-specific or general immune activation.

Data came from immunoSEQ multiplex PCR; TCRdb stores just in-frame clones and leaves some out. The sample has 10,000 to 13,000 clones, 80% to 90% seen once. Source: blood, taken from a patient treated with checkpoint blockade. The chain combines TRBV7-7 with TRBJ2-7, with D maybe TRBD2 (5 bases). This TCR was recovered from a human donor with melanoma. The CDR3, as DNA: TGTGCTAGCAGCCACCAGGAGGCTAGAAGCTCCTACGAGCAGTACTTC. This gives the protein CASSHQEARSSYEQYF.